Listed below are T cell receptor beta chains from one sample, sequenced in a study of blood T cell repertoires in COVID-19. Profiling relied on immunoSEQ multiplex PCR, and the TCRdb table lists in-frame clones only, not all of them. The sample yields 200,000 to 250,000 clones, 85% to 90% seen once. The sequenced material came from peripheral blood. The receptors here all came from a man older than 75 with acute or convalescent COVID-19. CDR3s include the opening cysteine and the closing phenylalanine or tryptophan. D genes are given only for firm matches. The size entry is marked missing in some rows and otherwise reads once, few, many or a size class.

V	size	D	J	CDR3	DNA
TRBV19	-	TRBD1	TRBJ1-1	CASGIQQGAAFF	TGTGCCAGTGGGATTCAACAGGGGGCAGCTTTCTTT
TRBV4-1	-	TRBD1	TRBJ1-5	CASHRTGEGQPQHF	TGCGCCAGCCATAGGACAGGGGAGGGTCAGCCCCAGCATTTT
TRBV12-3/TRBV12-4	-	-	TRBJ2-3	CASSLRLEAQYF	TGTGCCAGCAGTTTACGTCTAGAGGCGCAGTATTTT
TRBV18	-	-	TRBJ1-4	CASSPASGANNEKLFF	TGTGCCAGCTCACCGGCGTCAGGGGCGAATAATGAAAAACTGTTTTTT
TRBV7-2	-	-	TRBJ1-2	CASSLGQKGIGYTF	TGTGCCAGCAGCTTAGGACAGAAGGGGATAGGCTACACCTTC
TRBV7-2	-	-	TRBJ1-2	CASSLDPQRGENGYTF	TGTGCCAGCAGCTTGGACCCCCAGCGGGGGGAAAATGGCTACACCTTC
TRBV6-6	-	TRBD2	TRBJ2-1	CASSYGASGNNEQFF	TGTGCCAGCAGTTACGGAGCTAGCGGAAACAATGAGCAGTTCTTC
TRBV19	-	TRBD1	TRBJ2-1	CASSLSDRVYSNEQFF	TGTGCCAGTAGTTTATCAGACAGGGTGTATAGCAATGAGCAGTTCTTC
TRBV7-2	-	-	TRBJ1-1	CASSIGRFRGAEAFF	TGTGCCAGCAGCATAGGGCGTTTCAGAGGCGCTGAAGCTTTCTTT
TRBV29-1	few	TRBD1	TRBJ1-5	CSVRQGDQPQHF	TGCAGCGTTAGACAGGGTGATCAGCCCCAGCATTTT
TRBV3-1/TRBV3-2	-	-	TRBJ2-5	CASSPGAQETQYF	TGTGCCAGCAGCCCGGGAGCTCAAGAGACCCAGTACTTC
TRBV27	-	TRBD1	TRBJ1-1	CASSLATGVMTEAFF	TGTGCCAGCAGTTTGGCGACAGGGGTTATGACTGAAGCTTTCTTT
TRBV5-6	-	-	TRBJ1-4	CASSLLQGPRGEKLFF	TGTGCCAGCAGCTTGTTGCAGGGTCCCCGGGGGGAAAAACTGTTTTTT
TRBV6-4	-	-	TRBJ2-1	CASSPTNEQFF	TGTGCCAGCAGCCCTACCAATGAGCAGTTCTTC
TRBV4-2	-	TRBD2	TRBJ2-5	CASSQTLAGGMETQYF	TGTGCCAGCAGCCAAACCCTAGCGGGAGGGATGGAGACCCAGTACTTC
TRBV18	-	-	TRBJ1-2	CASSLQGNYGYTF	TGTGCCAGCTCACTGCAGGGGAACTATGGCTACACCTTC
TRBV29-1	-	TRBD1	TRBJ1-2	CSVEERQGNYGYTF	TGCAGCGTTGAAGAAAGACAGGGGAACTATGGCTACACCTTC
TRBV3-1/TRBV3-2	-	TRBD1	TRBJ1-2	CASSPGQGSSTF	TGTGCCAGCAGCCCGGGACAGGGGTCGTCCACCTTC
TRBV6-1	-	-	TRBJ1-4	CASGDSATNEKLFF	TGTGCCAGCGGTGACAGCGCAACTAATGAAAAACTGTTTTTT
TRBV6-5	-	-	TRBJ1-3	CASSRGLGNTIYF	TGTGCCAGCAGTAGAGGGTTAGGAAACACCATATATTTT
TRBV18	-	-	TRBJ2-5	CASSPLSSRGEETQYF	TGTGCCAGCTCACCACTCTCGTCCAGGGGCGAAGAGACCCAGTACTTC
TRBV29-1	-	-	TRBJ1-4	CSVMTVQNEKLFF	TGCAGCGTCATGACAGTACAGAATGAAAAACTGTTTTTT
TRBV21-1	-	-	TRBJ2-2	CASSKTRTGGPDPPYGGELFF	TGTGCCAGCAGCAAAACCCGGACAGGGGGCCCTGACCCCCCCTACGGCGGGGAGCTGTTTTTT
TRBV27	-	TRBD1	TRBJ2-2	CASSYQLASLGQLTGELFF	TGTGCCAGCAGTTATCAACTTGCTTCTTTGGGACAGCTGACCGGGGAGCTGTTTTTT
TRBV7-2	-	-	TRBJ2-7	CASTPGGSSYEQYF	TGTGCCAGCACCCCCGGCGGCAGCTCCTACGAGCAGTACTTC
TRBV19	once	-	TRBJ2-1	CASSISRNNEQFF	TGTGCCAGTAGTATAAGCCGAAACAATGAGCAGTTCTTC
TRBV5-1	-	-	TRBJ1-6	CASSLEGTTRPLHF	TGCGCCAGCAGCTTGGAGGGGACTACCCGACCCCTCCACTTT
TRBV3-1/TRBV3-2	-	-	TRBJ2-1	CASSQDPTGASYNEQFF	TGTGCCAGCAGCCAAGATCCCACGGGAGCCTCCTACAATGAGCAGTTCTTC
TRBV29-1	once	-	TRBJ2-5	CSVEEGTGQETQYF	TGCAGCGTTGAAGAAGGTACAGGCCAAGAGACCCAGTACTTC
TRBV5-1	-	-	TRBJ2-2	CASSPLLTGELFF	TGCGCCAGCAGCCCGTTACTTACCGGGGAGCTGTTTTTT
TRBV9	-	TRBD2	TRBJ2-1	CASSVDLAGSGEQFF	TGTGCCAGCAGCGTAGATCTAGCGGGTTCGGGTGAGCAGTTCTTC
TRBV18	once	-	TRBJ2-1	CASSQETFAYNEQFF	TGTGCCAGCTCACAAGAGACATTTGCCTACAATGAGCAGTTCTTC
TRBV9	few	-	TRBJ1-2	CASSPRTDSYGYTF	TGTGCCAGCAGCCCGAGGACAGATTCATATGGCTACACCTTC
TRBV11-3	once	-	TRBJ2-7	CASSLGGFYEQYF	TGTGCCAGCAGCTTAGGAGGTTTCTACGAGCAGTACTTC
TRBV21-1	few	-	TRBJ2-7	CASSKGAGRRTGGQYF	TGTGCCAGCAGCAAAGGTGCAGGGAGGAGAACGGGAGGGCAGTACTTC
TRBV7-9	-	-	TRBJ1-1	CASSLRRDQIGTEAFF	TGTGCCAGCAGCTTAAGGAGGGACCAAATTGGCACTGAAGCTTTCTTT
TRBV4-1	few	-	TRBJ1-1	CASSQGWSGTEAFF	TGCGCCAGCAGCCAAGGTTGGTCAGGGACTGAAGCTTTCTTT
TRBV7-2	once	TRBD2	TRBJ2-3	CASSSRLAGRTDTQYF	TGTGCCAGCAGCTCGAGACTAGCGGGTCGCACAGATACGCAGTATTTT
TRBV11-2	-	-	TRBJ2-1	CASSKQRMPYNEQFF	TGTGCCAGCAGCAAGCAGCGGATGCCCTACAATGAGCAGTTCTTC
TRBV29-1	-	-	TRBJ1-1	CSVASGVLMNTEAFF	TGCAGCGTCGCTTCAGGGGTCCTCATGAACACTGAAGCTTTCTTT
TRBV6-5	-	TRBD2	TRBJ2-1	CASSSGRAGNEQFF	TGTGCCAGCAGTAGCGGGAGGGCCGGCAATGAGCAGTTCTTC
TRBV14	-	TRBD1	TRBJ1-4	CASSQGGGTGFNEKLFF	TGTGCCAGCAGCCAAGGAGGAGGGACAGGTTTTAATGAAAAACTGTTTTTT
TRBV9	-	-	TRBJ2-1	CASSAPQGGEVRGEQFF	TGTGCCAGCAGCGCCCCTCAGGGGGGAGAAGTCAGGGGTGAGCAGTTCTTC
TRBV4-1	-	-	TRBJ1-5	CASSQDLQSNQPQHF	TGCGCCAGCAGCCAAGATCTACAGAGCAATCAGCCCCAGCATTTT
TRBV25-1	-	TRBD1	TRBJ1-6	CASSPRTGTYNSPLHF	TGTGCCAGCAGTCCCCGGACAGGAACGTATAATTCACCCCTCCACTTT
TRBV11-1	-	TRBD2	TRBJ2-3	CASSLGRGSTDTQYF	TGTGCCAGCAGCTTAGGGCGGGGGAGCACAGATACGCAGTATTTT
TRBV7-2	-	-	TRBJ1-6	CASSLLGRDNSPLHF	TGTGCCAGCAGCCTACTGGGCAGGGATAATTCACCCCTCCACTTT